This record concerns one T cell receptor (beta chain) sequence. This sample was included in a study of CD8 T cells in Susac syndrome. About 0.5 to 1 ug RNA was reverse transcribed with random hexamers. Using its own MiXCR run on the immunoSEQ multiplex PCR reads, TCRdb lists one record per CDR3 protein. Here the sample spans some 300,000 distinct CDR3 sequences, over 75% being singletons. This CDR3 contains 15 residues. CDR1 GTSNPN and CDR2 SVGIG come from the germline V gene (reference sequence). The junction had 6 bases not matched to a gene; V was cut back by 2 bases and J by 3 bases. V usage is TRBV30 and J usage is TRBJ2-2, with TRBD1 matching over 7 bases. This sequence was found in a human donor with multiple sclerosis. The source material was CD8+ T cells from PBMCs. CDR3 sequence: CAWSPRGLDTGELFF. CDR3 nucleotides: TGTGCCTGGAGTCCGAGGGGGCTCGACACCGGGGAGCTGTTTTTT.